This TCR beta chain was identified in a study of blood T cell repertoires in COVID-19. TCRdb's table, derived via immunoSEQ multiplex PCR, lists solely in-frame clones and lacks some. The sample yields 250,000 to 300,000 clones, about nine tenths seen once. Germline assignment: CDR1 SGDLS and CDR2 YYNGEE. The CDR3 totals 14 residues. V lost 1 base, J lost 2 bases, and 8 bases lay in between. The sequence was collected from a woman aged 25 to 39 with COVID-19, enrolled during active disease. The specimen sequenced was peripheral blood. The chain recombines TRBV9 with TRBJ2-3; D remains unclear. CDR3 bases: TGTGCCAGCAGCGTAAACCAGTACACAGATACGCAGTATTTT. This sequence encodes CASSVNQYTDTQYF.